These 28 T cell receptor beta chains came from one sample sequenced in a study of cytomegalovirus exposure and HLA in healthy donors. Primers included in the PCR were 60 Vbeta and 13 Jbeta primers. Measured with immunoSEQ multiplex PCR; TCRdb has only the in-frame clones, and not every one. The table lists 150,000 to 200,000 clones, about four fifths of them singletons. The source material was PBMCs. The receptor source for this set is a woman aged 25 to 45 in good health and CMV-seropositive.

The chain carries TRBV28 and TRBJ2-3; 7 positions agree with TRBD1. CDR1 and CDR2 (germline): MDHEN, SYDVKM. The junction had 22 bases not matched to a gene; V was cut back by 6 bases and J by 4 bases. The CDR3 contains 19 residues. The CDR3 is CASSPGAGGGIGRPDTQYF. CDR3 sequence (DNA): TGTGCCAGCAGCCCCGGGGCAGGGGGTGGGATAGGGAGACCAGATACGCAGTATTTT.

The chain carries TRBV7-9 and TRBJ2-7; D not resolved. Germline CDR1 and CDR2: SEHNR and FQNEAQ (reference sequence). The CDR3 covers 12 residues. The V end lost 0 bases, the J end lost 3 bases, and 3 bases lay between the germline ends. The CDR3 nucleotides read TGTGCCAGCAGCTTAGCATACTACGAGCAGTACTTC. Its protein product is CASSLAYYEQYF.

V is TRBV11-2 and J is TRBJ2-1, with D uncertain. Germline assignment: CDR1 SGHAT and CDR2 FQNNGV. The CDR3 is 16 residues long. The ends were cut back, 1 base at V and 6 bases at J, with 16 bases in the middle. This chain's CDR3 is CASSLGHFSVANEQFF. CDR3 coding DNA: TGTGCCAGCAGCTTAGGCCACTTTTCGGTCGCCAATGAGCAGTTCTTC.

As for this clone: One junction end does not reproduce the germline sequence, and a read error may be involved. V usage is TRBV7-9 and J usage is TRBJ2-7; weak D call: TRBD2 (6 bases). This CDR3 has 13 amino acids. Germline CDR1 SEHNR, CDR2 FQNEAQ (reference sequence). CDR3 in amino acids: CSSSPRDGYEQYF. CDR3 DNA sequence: TGTTCCAGCAGCCCGCGGGACGGCTACGAGCAGTACTTC.

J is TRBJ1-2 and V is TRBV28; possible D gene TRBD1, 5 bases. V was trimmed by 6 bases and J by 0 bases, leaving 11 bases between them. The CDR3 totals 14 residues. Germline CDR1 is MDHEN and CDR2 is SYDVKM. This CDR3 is CASRAGGANYGYTF. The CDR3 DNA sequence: TGTGCCAGCAGGGCGGGGGGAGCTAACTATGGCTACACCTTC.

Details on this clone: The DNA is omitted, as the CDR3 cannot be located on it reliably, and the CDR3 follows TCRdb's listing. CDR3: CASSLVGTGSAPYF. V and J are TRBV11-3 and TRBJ2-5; no DNA check was done on the table's D call, TRBD1. 14 amino acids form the CDR3, both terminal residues included. CDR1 and CDR2 from the germline V gene are SGHNT and YENEEA.

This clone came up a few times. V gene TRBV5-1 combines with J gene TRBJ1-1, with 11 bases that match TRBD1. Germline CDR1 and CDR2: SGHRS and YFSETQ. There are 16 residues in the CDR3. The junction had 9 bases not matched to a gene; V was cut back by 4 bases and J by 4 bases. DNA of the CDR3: TGCGCCAGCAGCCAAGGGGACAGGGGGTTGGGCACTGAAGCTTTCTTT. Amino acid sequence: CASSQGDRGLGTEAFF.

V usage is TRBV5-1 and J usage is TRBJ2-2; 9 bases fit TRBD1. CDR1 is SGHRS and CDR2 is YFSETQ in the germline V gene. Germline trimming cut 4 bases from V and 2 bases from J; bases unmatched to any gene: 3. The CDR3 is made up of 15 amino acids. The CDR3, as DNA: TGCGCCAGCAGCAGGACAGGGGTCAACACCGGGGAGCTGTTTTTT. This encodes CASSRTGVNTGELFF.

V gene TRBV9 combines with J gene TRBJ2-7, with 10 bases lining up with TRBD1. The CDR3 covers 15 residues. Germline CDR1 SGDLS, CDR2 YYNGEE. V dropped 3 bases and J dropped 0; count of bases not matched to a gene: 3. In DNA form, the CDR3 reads TGTGCCAGCAGCGGGGGGACAGGGGCCTCCTACGAGCAGTACTTC. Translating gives CASSGGTGASYEQYF.

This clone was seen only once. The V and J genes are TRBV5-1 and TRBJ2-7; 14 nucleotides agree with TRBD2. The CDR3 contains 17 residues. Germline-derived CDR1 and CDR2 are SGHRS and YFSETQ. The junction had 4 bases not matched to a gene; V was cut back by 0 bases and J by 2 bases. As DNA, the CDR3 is TGCGCCAGCAGCTTGGGGGGACTAGCGGGAGTGCCCTACGAGCAGTACTTC. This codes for CASSLGGLAGVPYEQYF.

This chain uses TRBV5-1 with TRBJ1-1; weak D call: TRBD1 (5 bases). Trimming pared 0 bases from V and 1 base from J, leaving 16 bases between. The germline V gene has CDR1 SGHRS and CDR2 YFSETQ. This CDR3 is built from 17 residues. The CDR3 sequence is CASSLGVRASSNTEAFF. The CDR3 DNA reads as TGCGCCAGCAGCTTGGGGGTCAGGGCGTCGTCGAACACTGAAGCTTTCTTT.

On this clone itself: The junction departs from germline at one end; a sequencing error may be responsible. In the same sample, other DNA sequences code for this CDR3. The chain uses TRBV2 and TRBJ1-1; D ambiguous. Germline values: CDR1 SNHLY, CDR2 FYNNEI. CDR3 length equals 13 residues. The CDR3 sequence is CAITREMNTEAFF. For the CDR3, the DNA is TGTGCCATTACGAGGGAAATGAACACTGAGGCTTTCTTT. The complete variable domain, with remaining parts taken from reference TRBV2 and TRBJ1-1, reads EPEVTQTPSHQVTQMGQEVILRCVPISNHLYFYWYRQILGQKVEFLVSFYNNEISEKSEIFDDQFSVERPDGSNFTLKIRSTKLEDSAMYFCAITREMNTEAFFGQGTRLTVV.

The CDR3 region is CASSPGQGVQETQYF. The CDR3 nucleotides are TGTGCCAGCAGCCCCGGACAGGGGGTTCAAGAGACCCAGTACTTC. The chain combines TRBV13 with TRBJ2-5, with TRBD1 identical over 10 bases. Germline trimming cut 5 bases from V and 2 bases from J; bases unmatched to any gene: 5. Germline V gene data show CDR1 as PRHDT and CDR2 as FYEKMQ (reference sequence). This CDR3 has 15 amino acids.

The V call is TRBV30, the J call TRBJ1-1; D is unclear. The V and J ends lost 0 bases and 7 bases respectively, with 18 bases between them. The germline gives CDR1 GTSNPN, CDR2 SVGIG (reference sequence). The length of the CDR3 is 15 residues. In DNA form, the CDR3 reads TGTGCCTGGAGTGTACCCCTTACCGGACGGGATGAAGCTTTCTTT. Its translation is CAWSVPLTGRDEAFF.

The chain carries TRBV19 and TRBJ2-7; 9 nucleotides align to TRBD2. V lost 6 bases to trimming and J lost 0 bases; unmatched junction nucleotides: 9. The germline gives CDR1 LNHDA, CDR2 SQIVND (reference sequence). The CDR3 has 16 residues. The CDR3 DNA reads TGTGCCAGTAGAAGGCTAGCGGGGACGAACTCCTACGAGCAGTACTTC. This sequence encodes CASRRLAGTNSYEQYF.

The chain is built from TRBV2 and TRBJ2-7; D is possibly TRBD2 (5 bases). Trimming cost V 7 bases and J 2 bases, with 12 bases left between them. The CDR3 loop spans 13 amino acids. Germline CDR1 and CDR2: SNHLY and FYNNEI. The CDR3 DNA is TGTGCCAGCAATTGGGAGATCGCCTACGAGCAGTACTTC. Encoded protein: CASNWEIAYEQYF.

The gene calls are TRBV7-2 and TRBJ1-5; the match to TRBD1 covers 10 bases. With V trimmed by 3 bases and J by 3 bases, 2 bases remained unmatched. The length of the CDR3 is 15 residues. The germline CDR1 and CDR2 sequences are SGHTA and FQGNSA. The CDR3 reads CASSFGTGDNQPQHF. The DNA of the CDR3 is TGTGCCAGCAGCTTTGGGACAGGGGACAATCAGCCCCAGCATTTT. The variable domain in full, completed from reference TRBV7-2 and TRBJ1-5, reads GAGVSQSPSNKVTEKGKDVELRCDPISGHTALYWYRQSLGQGLEFLIYFQGNSAPDKSGLPSDRFSAERTGGSVSTLTIQRTQQEDSAVYLCASSFGTGDNQPQHFGDGTRLSIL.

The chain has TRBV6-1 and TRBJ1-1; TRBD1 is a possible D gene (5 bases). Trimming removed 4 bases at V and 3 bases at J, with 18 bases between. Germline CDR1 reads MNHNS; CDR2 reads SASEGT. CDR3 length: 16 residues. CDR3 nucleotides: TGTGCCAGCAGTGTCGGGTCCGGGTGGGGCGACACTGAAGCTTTCTTT. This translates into CASSVGSGWGDTEAFF.

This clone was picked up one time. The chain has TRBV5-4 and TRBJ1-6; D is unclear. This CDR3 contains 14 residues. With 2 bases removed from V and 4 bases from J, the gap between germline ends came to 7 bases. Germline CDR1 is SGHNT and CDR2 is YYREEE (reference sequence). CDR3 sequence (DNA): TGTGCCAGCAGCTTACAGCAATATAATTCACCCCTCCACTTT. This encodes CASSLQQYNSPLHF.

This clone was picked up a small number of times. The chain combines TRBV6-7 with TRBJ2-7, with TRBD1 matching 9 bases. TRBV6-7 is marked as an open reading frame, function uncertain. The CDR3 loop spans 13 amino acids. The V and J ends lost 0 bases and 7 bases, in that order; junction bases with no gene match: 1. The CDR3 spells CASSYSDRGEQYF. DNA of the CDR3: TGTGCCAGCAGTTACTCGGACAGGGGTGAGCAGTACTTC.

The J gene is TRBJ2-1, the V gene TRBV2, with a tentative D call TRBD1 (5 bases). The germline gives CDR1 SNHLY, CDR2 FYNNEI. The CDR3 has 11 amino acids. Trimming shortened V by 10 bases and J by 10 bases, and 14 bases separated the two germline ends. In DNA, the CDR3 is TGTGCCAACCCGGCAGGGCGAGAGCAGTTCTTC. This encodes CANPAGREQFF. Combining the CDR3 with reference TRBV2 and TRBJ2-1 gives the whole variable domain EPEVTQTPSHQVTQMGQEVILRCVPISNHLYFYWYRQILGQKVEFLVSFYNNEISEKSEIFDDQFSVERPDGSNFTLKIRSTKLEDSAMYFCANPAGREQFFGPGTRLTVL.

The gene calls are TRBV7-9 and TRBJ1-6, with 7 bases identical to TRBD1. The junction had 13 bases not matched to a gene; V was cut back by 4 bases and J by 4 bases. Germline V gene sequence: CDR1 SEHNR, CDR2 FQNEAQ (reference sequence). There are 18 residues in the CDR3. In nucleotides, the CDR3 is TGTGCCAGCAGCTCCAGACAGGGTCCCCCTATGTATAATTCACCCCTCCACTTT. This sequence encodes CASSSRQGPPMYNSPLHF.

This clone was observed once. This CDR3 is CASSPVREDGYTF. As DNA, the CDR3 is TGTGCCAGCAGCCCCGTAAGGGAGGACGGCTACACCTTC. The V call is TRBV7-8, the J call TRBJ1-2; D remains unclear. The CDR3 is made up of 13 amino acids. CDR1 is SGHVS, CDR2 FQNEAQ, per germline. V was pared by 5 bases and J by 8 bases, with 15 bases between.

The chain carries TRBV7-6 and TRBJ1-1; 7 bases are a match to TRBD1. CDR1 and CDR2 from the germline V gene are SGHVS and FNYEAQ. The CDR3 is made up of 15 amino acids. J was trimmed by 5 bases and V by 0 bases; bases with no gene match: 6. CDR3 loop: CASSLATGRGTEAFF. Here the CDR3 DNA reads TGTGCCAGCAGCTTAGCGACAGGGCGGGGAACTGAAGCTTTCTTT.

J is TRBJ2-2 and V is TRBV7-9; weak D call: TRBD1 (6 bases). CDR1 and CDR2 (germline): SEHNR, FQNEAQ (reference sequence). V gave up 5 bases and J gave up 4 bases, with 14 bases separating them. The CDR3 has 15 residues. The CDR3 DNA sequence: TGTGCCAGCAGCGACTACAGGGTGGGCACCGGGGAGCTGTTTTTT. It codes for CASSDYRVGTGELFF.

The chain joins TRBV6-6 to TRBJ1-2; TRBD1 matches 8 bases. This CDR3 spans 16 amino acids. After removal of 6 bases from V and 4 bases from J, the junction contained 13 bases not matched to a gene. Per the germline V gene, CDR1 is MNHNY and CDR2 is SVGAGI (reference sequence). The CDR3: CASRPPTGGRTYGYTF. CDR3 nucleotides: TGTGCCAGCAGGCCACCAACAGGGGGGAGGACCTATGGCTACACCTTC.

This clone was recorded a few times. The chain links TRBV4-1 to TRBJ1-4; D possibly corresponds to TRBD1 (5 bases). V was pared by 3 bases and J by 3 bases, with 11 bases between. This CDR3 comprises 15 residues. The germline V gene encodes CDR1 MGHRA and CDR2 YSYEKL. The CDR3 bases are TGCGCCAGCAGCCAGAGACAGTTATCTAATGAAAAACTGTTTTTT. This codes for CASSQRQLSNEKLFF.

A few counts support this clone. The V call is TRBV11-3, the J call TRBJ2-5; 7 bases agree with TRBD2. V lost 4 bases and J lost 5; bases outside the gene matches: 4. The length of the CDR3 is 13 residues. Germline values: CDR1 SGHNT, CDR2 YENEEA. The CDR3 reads CASSYSGMETQYF. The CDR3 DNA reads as TGTGCCAGCAGCTACAGCGGGATGGAGACCCAGTACTTC.